This T cell receptor beta chain was sequenced for a study of CXCR3-negative and CXCR3-positive naive CD8 T cells. At the level of the study: TRB reads totalled about 135 million, about 1.5 +/- 0.3 million per library.

Identification of naive CD8+ T cells rested on CD45RO-CCR7+CD27+CD95- status. The authors made the TRB cDNA libraries by 5' RACE using UMI labels. TCRdb re-called the 5' RACE reads; every CDR3 protein appears as one record, without DNA. This sample's clone table lists 50,000 or so distinct CDR3 sequences. Study conclusions and caveats: Fresh PBMCs were used in most assays, and CXCR3 expression partially decreased after cryopreservation. Naive CXCR3-positive cells had TRB CDR3s more hydrophobic than those of CXCR3-negative naive cells.

This CDR3 spans 16 amino acids. As concerns this clonotype: Its antigen is currently unknown.

This TCR derives from a human donor in good health. Some clones in this sample may be carry-over from other donors' samples. The sequenced material came from naive CXCR3+ CD8+ T cells from blood. Subset given: CD45RO-CCR7+CD27+CD95- naive CD8+ T cells expressing CXCR3 (TNR3+). The chain recombines TRBV12-3 or TRBV12-4 with TRBJ2-1; TCRdb picks TRBD2, but there is no DNA to check that call. The CDR3 loop is CASSYPSIFSYNEQFF.